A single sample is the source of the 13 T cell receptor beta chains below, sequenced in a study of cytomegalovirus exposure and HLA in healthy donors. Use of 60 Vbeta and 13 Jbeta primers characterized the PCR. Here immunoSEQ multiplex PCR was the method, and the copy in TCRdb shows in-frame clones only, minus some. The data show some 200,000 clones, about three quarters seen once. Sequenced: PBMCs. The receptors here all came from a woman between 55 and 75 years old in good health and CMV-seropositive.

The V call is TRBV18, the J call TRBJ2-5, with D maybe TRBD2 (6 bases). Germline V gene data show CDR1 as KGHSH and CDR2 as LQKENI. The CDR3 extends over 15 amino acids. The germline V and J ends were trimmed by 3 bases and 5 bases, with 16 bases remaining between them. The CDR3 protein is CASSPTSSVYETQYF. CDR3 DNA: TGTGCCAGCTCACCCACTAGCAGTGTATATGAGACCCAGTACTTC.

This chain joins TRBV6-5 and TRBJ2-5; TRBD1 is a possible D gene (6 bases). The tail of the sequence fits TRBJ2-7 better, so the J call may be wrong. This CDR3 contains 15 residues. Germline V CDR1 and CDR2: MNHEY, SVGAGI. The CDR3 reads CASSYSGGEIYEQYF. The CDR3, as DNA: TGTGCCAGCAGTTATAGTGGGGGCGAAATCTACGAGCAGTACTTC.

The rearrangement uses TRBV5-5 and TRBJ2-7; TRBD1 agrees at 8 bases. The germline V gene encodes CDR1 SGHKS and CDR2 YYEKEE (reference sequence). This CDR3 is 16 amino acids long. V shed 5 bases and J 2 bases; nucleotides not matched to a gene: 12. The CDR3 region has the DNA TGTGCCAGCAGTTTCCCAGGGACAGGCGACCCCTACGAGCAGTACTTC. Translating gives CASSFPGTGDPYEQYF.

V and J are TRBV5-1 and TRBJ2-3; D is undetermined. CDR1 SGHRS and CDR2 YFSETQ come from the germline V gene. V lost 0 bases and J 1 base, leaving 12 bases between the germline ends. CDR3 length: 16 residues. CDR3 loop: CASSLGSTAGTDTQYF. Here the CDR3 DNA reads TGCGCCAGCAGCTTGGGTAGTACGGCGGGCACAGATACGCAGTATTTT.

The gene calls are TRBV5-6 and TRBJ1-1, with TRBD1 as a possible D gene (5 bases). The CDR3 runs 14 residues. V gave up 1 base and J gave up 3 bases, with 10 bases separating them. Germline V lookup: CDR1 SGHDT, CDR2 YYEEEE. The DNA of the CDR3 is TGTGCCAGCAGCTTGCAGGGAATGGACACTGAAGCTTTCTTT. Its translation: CASSLQGMDTEAFF.

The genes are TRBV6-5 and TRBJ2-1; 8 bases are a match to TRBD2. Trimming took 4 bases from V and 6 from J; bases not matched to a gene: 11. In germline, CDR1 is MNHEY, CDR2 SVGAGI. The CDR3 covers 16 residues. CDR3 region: CASSFGGGSNLNEQFF. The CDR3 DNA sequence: TGTGCCAGCAGTTTCGGCGGGGGGTCAAATCTCAATGAGCAGTTCTTC.

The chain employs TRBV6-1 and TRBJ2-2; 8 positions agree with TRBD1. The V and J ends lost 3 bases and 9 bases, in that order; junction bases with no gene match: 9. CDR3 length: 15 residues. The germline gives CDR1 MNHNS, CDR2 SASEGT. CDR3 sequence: CASSDRTGLIRELFF. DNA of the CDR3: TGTGCCAGCAGTGACCGGACAGGGTTAATTAGGGAGCTGTTTTTT.

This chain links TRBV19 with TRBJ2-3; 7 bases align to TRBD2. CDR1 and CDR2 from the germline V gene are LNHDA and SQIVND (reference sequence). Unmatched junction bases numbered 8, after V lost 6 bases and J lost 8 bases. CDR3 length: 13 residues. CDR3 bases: TGTGCCAGTAGCGGGACTATTGGGGGTACGCAGTATTTT. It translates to CASSGTIGGTQYF.

DNA of the CDR3: TGTGCCAGCAGCCAAGATGGGGCGGGGGGGGCCTACGAGCAGTACTTC. This gives the protein CASSQDGAGGAYEQYF. V is TRBV4-2 and J is TRBJ2-5, with 9 bases that match TRBD2. The better agreement between TRBJ2-7 and the DNA end casts doubt on the J call. The germline gives CDR1 LGHNA, CDR2 YNFKEQ. The CDR3 length is 16 residues.

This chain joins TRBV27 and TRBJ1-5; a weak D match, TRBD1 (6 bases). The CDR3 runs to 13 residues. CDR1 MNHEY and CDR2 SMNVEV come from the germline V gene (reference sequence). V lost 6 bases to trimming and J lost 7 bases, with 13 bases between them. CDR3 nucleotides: TGTGCCAGCAGGCAGGGGATCGGGCAGCCCCAGCATTTT. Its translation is CASRQGIGQPQHF.

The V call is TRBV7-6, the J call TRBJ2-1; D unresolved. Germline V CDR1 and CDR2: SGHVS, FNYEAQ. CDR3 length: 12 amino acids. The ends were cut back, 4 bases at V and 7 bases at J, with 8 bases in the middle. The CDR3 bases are TGTGCCAGCAGCTCCCCCGAGAATGAGCAGTTCTTC. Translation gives CASSSPENEQFF.

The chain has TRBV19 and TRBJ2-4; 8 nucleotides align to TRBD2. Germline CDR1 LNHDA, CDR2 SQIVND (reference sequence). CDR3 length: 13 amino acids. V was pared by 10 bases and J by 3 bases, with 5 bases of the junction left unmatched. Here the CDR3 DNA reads TGTGCCACCCCAGCGGGGGACAAAAACATTCAGTACTTC. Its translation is CATPAGDKNIQYF.

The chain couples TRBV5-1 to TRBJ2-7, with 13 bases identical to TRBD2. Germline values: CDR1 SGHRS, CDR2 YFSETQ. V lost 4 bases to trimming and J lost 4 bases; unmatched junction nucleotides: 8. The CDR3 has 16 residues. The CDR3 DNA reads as TGCGCCAGCAGCCCCGGGACTAGCGGGATCTTTTACGAGCAGTACTTC. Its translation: CASSPGTSGIFYEQYF.